This TCR beta chain comes out of a study of T cell repertoires in cytomegalovirus infection. The CDR3 covers 11 residues. With 7 bases removed from V and 10 bases from J, the gap between germline ends came to 8 bases. Germline loops: CDR1 SNHLY, CDR2 FYNNEI. TCRdb reanalysed the reads using MiXCR and keeps one entry per CDR3 protein. The top ten clones hold about an eighth of a sample with 350,000 to 500,000 distinct CDR3 sequences, approximately 30% of them seen once. This clonotype was detected a few times. Its target is unknown. Whole-study findings and limits: Accumulated public TCR beta family frequency recognized individuals carrying CMV together with the relevant HLA.

J is TRBJ1-6 and V is TRBV2; D is unresolved. The sample taken for sequencing was PBMCs. The TCR comes from a human donor in good health (CMV status not recorded). Some clones in this sample may be carry-over from other donors' samples. The CDR3 protein is CASKRRSPLHF. The CDR3 nucleotides read TGTGCCAGCAAGAGGAGGTCACCCCTCCACTTT.